One and the same sample provided the 24 T cell receptor beta chains below, sequenced in a study of blood T cell repertoires in COVID-19. Clones were read by immunoSEQ multiplex PCR, and TCRdb kept only the in-frame ones, dropping some. The sample lists some 200,000 clones, around 83% occurring once. Sequencing used PBMCs or T cells enriched from blood (not recorded which). Every receptor here comes from a woman between 40 and 55 years old with acute COVID-19.

The chain combines TRBV3-1 (or the pseudogene TRBV3-2) with TRBJ2-5; D is perhaps TRBD1 (5 bases). CDR1 and CDR2 (germline): LGHDT, YNNKEL (reference sequence). The V end lost 0 bases, the J end lost 2 bases, and 10 bases lay between the germline ends. This CDR3 is built from 15 residues. The CDR3 region is CASSQDETVQETQYF. In DNA, the CDR3 is TGTGCCAGCAGCCAAGATGAGACAGTGCAAGAGACCCAGTACTTC.

The chain recombines TRBV3-1 (or the pseudogene TRBV3-2) with TRBJ2-2, with TRBD1 as a possible D gene (5 bases). Germline V gene data show CDR1 as LGHDT and CDR2 as YNNKEL (reference sequence). V lost 2 bases to trimming and J lost 6 bases, with 7 bases between them. The CDR3 has 13 amino acids. Here the CDR3 reads CASSQSRAGELFF. As DNA, the CDR3 is TGTGCCAGCAGCCAAAGCAGGGCCGGGGAGCTGTTTTTT.

The chain carries TRBV27 and TRBJ2-6; possibly TRBD1 for D (5 bases). Trimming left V 6 bases short and J 0 bases short, with 12 bases between. There are 16 residues in the CDR3. The germline V gene has CDR1 MNHEY and CDR2 SMNVEV (reference sequence). The CDR3 DNA is TGTGCCAGCAGCCTCGACAGAAGCTCTGGGGCCAACGTCCTGACTTTC. The encoded protein is CASSLDRSSGANVLTF.

This chain uses TRBV4-2 with TRBJ1-1; the D gene is possibly TRBD1 (6 bases). Germline assignment: CDR1 LGHNA and CDR2 YNFKEQ. V was cut by 6 bases and J by 4 bases, with 9 bases left in between. This CDR3 has 12 amino acids. CDR3 nucleotides: TGTGCCAGCAGGATACAGGGCACTGAAGCTTTCTTT. As protein: CASRIQGTEAFF.

This chain links TRBV11-1 with TRBJ2-2; no firm D call. CDR1 SGHAT and CDR2 FQDESV come from the germline V gene (reference sequence). The ends were cut back, 2 bases at V and 1 base at J, with 8 bases in the middle. The CDR3 loop spans 15 amino acids. Here the CDR3 DNA reads TGTGCCAGCAGCTTATTGCCCGGGAACACCGGGGAGCTGTTTTTT. Residues: CASSLLPGNTGELFF. The complete variable domain, with remaining parts taken from reference TRBV11-1 and TRBJ2-2, reads EAEVAQSPRYKITEKSQAVAFWCDPISGHATLYWYRQILGQGPELLVQFQDESVVDDSQLPKDRFSAERLKGVDSTLKIQPAELGDSAMYLCASSLLPGNTGELFFGEGSRLTVL.

The V call is TRBV19, the J call TRBJ1-1; 8 nucleotides match TRBD1. V was clipped by 4 bases and J by 7 bases; unmatched bases: 8. The CDR3 has 14 residues. Germline V gives CDR1 LNHDA, CDR2 SQIVND (reference sequence). The CDR3 sequence is CASSTLTGVYEAFF. CDR3 coding DNA: TGTGCCAGTAGTACCCTGACAGGGGTTTATGAAGCTTTCTTT.

This chain joins TRBV5-6 and TRBJ2-1; D not certain. Germline CDR1 SGHDT, CDR2 YYEEEE. V lost 0 bases and J 0 bases, leaving 7 bases between the germline ends. The CDR3 is 15 residues long. The CDR3: CASSLGQDSYNEQFF. The CDR3 region has the DNA TGTGCCAGCAGCTTGGGGCAGGACTCCTACAATGAGCAGTTCTTC.

The genes are TRBV7-2 and TRBJ2-2; D remains ambiguous. The germline V gene has CDR1 SGHTA and CDR2 FQGNSA. The CDR3 extends over 12 amino acids. The V end was cut by 5 bases, the J end by 5 bases, with 6 bases between. CDR3 bases: TGTGCCAGCAGCCTCCTGACCGGGGAGCTGTTTTTT. Translating it yields CASSLLTGELFF.

The chain employs TRBV2 and TRBJ1-6; maybe TRBD1 (5 bases). V lost 3 bases, J lost 2 bases, and 8 bases lay in between. CDR3 length: 15 amino acids. Germline V CDR1 and CDR2: SNHLY, FYNNEI. CDR3 loop: CASSDGGTYNSPLHF. The DNA for the CDR3 is TGTGCCAGCAGTGACGGGGGAACCTATAATTCACCCCTCCACTTT.

The chain joins TRBV6-5 to TRBJ1-5; no clear D. The CDR3 runs 14 residues. Per the germline V gene, CDR1 is MNHEY and CDR2 is SVGAGI. V lost 6 bases and J 2 bases, leaving 11 bases between the germline ends. The CDR3: CASSWEVGNQPQHF. The CDR3 nucleotides read TGTGCCAGCAGCTGGGAGGTTGGCAATCAGCCCCAGCATTTT.

The chain carries TRBV21-1 and TRBJ1-4; the table's D call TRBD1 went unverified against the DNA. TRBV21-1 is a documented pseudogene. The CDR3 extends over 12 amino acids. The CDR3 DNA reads TGTGCCAGGTCGACAGGAAATGAAAAACTGTTTTTT. Translated, it gives CARSTGNEKLFF.

This sequence joins TRBV30 and TRBJ2-7, with D perhaps TRBD2 (5 bases). The V end was cut by 4 bases, the J end by 4 bases, with 17 bases between. CDR1 is GTSNPN and CDR2 is SVGIG in the germline V gene (reference sequence). This CDR3 has 14 residues. The CDR3 protein is CAWNRAGTGYEQYF. Written as DNA, the CDR3 is TGTGCCTGGAATCGGGCGGGTACCGGTTACGAGCAGTACTTC. The full variable domain, completed using reference TRBV30 and TRBJ2-7, is SQTIHQWPATLVQPVGSPLSLECTVEGTSNPNLYWYRQAAGRGLQLLFYSVGIGQISSEVPQNLSASRPQDRQFILSSKKLLLSDSGFYLCAWNRAGTGYEQYFGPGTRLTVT.

This clone was detected only a few times. The V gene is TRBV3-1 (or the pseudogene TRBV3-2), the J gene TRBJ2-1, with D perhaps TRBD1 (5 bases). This CDR3 comprises 15 residues. The V end was cut by 1 base, the J end by 4 bases, with 11 bases between. Germline loops: CDR1 LGHDT, CDR2 YNNKEL (reference sequence). CDR3 residues: CASSQGQSPYNEQFF. The DNA of the CDR3 is TGTGCCAGCAGCCAAGGACAGTCTCCTTACAATGAGCAGTTCTTC.

This clone appeared many times. The V gene is TRBV10-3, the J gene TRBJ2-7, with 7 bases fitting TRBD1. V shed 8 bases, J shed 0 bases, and the junction held 4 bases outside the gene matches. The CDR3 extends over 13 amino acids. The V gene's germline CDR1 is ENHRY and CDR2 SYGVKD. The CDR3 DNA is TGTGCCATCGGGGACAGCAACTCCTACGAGCAGTACTTC. It is translated as CAIGDSNSYEQYF.

The CDR3 DNA follows: TGTGCCAGCAGGCTCGCAGGGGATGTTCGGTACGAGCAGTACTTC. It yields the protein CASRLAGDVRYEQYF. The chain couples TRBV27 to TRBJ2-7; weak D call: TRBD1 (6 bases). V shed 6 bases and J shed 4 bases, with 19 bases lying between them. This CDR3 spans 15 amino acids. The germline V gene encodes CDR1 MNHEY and CDR2 SMNVEV (reference sequence).

J is TRBJ2-5 and V is TRBV5-4; 7 positions agree with TRBD2. Germline CDR1 reads SGHNT; CDR2 reads YYREEE (reference sequence). Trimming at V came to 4 bases and at J to 7 bases, leaving 13 bases not matched to a gene. The CDR3 runs 15 residues. The CDR3 loop reads CASSGSGEARGTQYF. CDR3 bases: TGTGCCAGCAGCGGCAGCGGGGAGGCCCGGGGGACCCAGTACTTC.

On this clone itself: A much more abundant neighbour one base away suggests this may be a read error. The chain employs TRBV11-2 and TRBJ2-2; D ambiguous. The length of the CDR3 is 13 residues. The V and J ends lost 1 base and 3 bases respectively, with 3 bases between them. Germline lookup yields CDR1 SGHAT and CDR2 FQNNGV. This chain's CDR3 is CASSLVDTGELFF. The CDR3 DNA reads TGTGCCAGCAGCTTAGTAGACACCGGGGAGCTGTTTTTT.

The DNA for the CDR3 is TGTGCCAGCAGCTTAGATGGGGACAGGGGGCAAAAACTGTTTTTT. Amino acids: CASSLDGDRGQKLFF. The rearrangement uses TRBV7-8 and TRBJ1-4; the match to TRBD1 covers 12 bases. The CDR3 is 15 residues long. Per germline, CDR1 SGHVS and CDR2 FQNEAQ. The V and J ends lost 1 base and 9 bases, in that order; junction bases with no gene match: 3.

The chain combines TRBV19 with TRBJ1-2; 7 nucleotides line up with TRBD1. After removal of 6 bases from V and 4 bases from J, the junction contained 11 bases not matched to a gene. The CDR3 runs 15 residues. Germline CDR1 reads LNHDA; CDR2 reads SQIVND (reference sequence). The CDR3 protein is CASSDYGTARYGYTF. CDR3 in DNA: TGTGCCAGTAGCGACTATGGGACAGCCCGCTATGGCTACACCTTC.

The V and J genes are TRBV7-2 and TRBJ2-7; TRBD1 agrees at 8 bases. The CDR3 loop spans 14 amino acids. The V gene's germline CDR1 is SGHTA and CDR2 FQGNSA. With V trimmed by 4 bases and J by 3 bases, 5 bases remained unmatched. The CDR3 region is CASSSDRGSYEQYF. The DNA for the CDR3 is TGTGCCAGCAGCTCAGACAGGGGTAGCTACGAGCAGTACTTC. The full variable domain, completed using reference TRBV7-2 and TRBJ2-7, is GAGVSQSPSNKVTEKGKDVELRCDPISGHTALYWYRQSLGQGLEFLIYFQGNSAPDKSGLPSDRFSAERTGGSVSTLTIQRTQQEDSAVYLCASSSDRGSYEQYFGPGTRLTVT.

The rearrangement joins TRBV5-1 to TRBJ2-7, with TRBD1 identical over 9 bases. Germline CDR1 reads SGHRS; CDR2 reads YFSETQ. The J segment lost 5 bases and the V segment lost 7 bases, leaving 13 bases of the junction unmatched. There are 15 residues in the CDR3. The CDR3 nucleotides are TGCGCCAGCCGAGGGGCCAAACAGGGGGCCCACGAGCAGTACTTC. It encodes CASRGAKQGAHEQYF.

The chain joins TRBV9 to TRBJ2-3, with 7 bases matching TRBD2. Germline assignment: CDR1 SGDLS and CDR2 YYNGEE. After removal of 3 bases from V and 0 bases from J, the junction contained 7 bases not matched to a gene. The CDR3 totals 16 residues. CDR3 sequence (DNA): TGTGCCAGCAGCGGACCGGTGGGAGGGAGCACAGATACGCAGTATTTT. This encodes CASSGPVGGSTDTQYF.

V and J are TRBV7-8 and TRBJ2-3, with D possibly being TRBD2 (5 bases). The germline V gene has CDR1 SGHVS and CDR2 FQNEAQ. The CDR3 covers 11 residues. V was trimmed by 5 bases and J by 7 bases, leaving 7 bases between them. CDR3 bases: TGTGCCAGCAGCCCTAGCAATACGCAGTATTTT. Translating gives CASSPSNTQYF.

This chain connects TRBV11-1 to TRBJ2-1; TRBD2 matches at 7 bases. CDR3 length: 11 residues. The V gene's germline CDR1 is SGHAT and CDR2 FQDESV (reference sequence). V lost 5 bases, J lost 14 bases, and 6 bases stayed unmatched. CDR3 DNA sequence: TGTGCCAGCAGCGGGGGGGAATTGGAGTTCTTC. It yields the protein CASSGGELEFF.